Below, one T cell receptor beta chain is given with its context. The antigen is not known. Treatment described: oral pan-JAK inhibitor, 5-10 mg twice daily. Sequencing used cDNA as its template, made by extracting RNA and reverse transcribing it. Produced via immunoSEQ multiplex PCR; TCRdb's table is partial and in-frame only. The sample comprises about 250,000 clones, 60% of which are singletons, and about 0.93% rests with the top ten. CDR3 size: 16 residues. V was pared by 4 bases and J by 1 base, with 15 bases between. Germline lookup yields CDR1 SGHRS and CDR2 YFSETQ. This sample is drawn from a study of CD8+ T cells in alopecia areata. Study-level findings and limits: Especially in alopecia totalis/universalis, lesional scalp showed greater clonality than normal scalp did. Among the 100 top clones, expanded CD8+ clones, like scalp clonality, were significantly decreased by tofacitinib. Many expanded lesional clones persisted in scalp and blood during tofacitinib treatment. Between patients, shared TCR sequences were less clear than in mice. This was possibly due in part to HLA diversity in the patient population.

Here the sequenced sample was CD4+ T cells sorted from blood, taken around week 54, from a patient treated with tofacitinib. The TCR sequence derives from a human donor with alopecia areata. The chain employs TRBV5-1 and TRBJ1-5; tentative D call: TRBD1 (6 bases). CDR3 nucleotides: TGCGCCAGCAGCCCCGGGGAGGGGGTAAGCAATCAGCCCCAGCATTTT. It specifies CASSPGEGVSNQPQHF.